The clone carrying this T cell receptor beta chain was picked up many times. The data belong to a study of human T cells and chemical hapten exposure. TCRdb ran MiXCR on the RACE reads and lists one entry per CDR3 protein. The table lists about 380,000 distinct CDR3 sequences, more than 4.5% of them singletons. Time point in this sample: patch test 1, 2 weeks after DPC sensitization. Treatment meaning: therapeutic diphenylcyclopropenone sensitization with weekly scalp DPC. Venepuncture was done earlier than the placement of each patch test. Germline V gene lookup returns CDR1 DFQATT and CDR2 SNEGSKA (reference sequence). The CDR3 sequence is 13 residues long. The J segment lost 3 bases and the V segment lost 1 base, leaving 0 bases of the junction unmatched.

V is TRBV20-1 and J is TRBJ2-7, with TRBD1 matching 10 bases. This receptor was obtained from a woman aged 50 to 60 with alopecia areata. Some clones in this sample may be carry-over from other donors' samples. Specimen: whole blood, collected in connection with sensitization to the hapten diphenylcyclopropenone (DPC). The CDR3 reads CSARGTGGYEQYF. The CDR3 region has the DNA TGCAGTGCTAGAGGGACAGGGGGCTACGAGCAGTACTTC.